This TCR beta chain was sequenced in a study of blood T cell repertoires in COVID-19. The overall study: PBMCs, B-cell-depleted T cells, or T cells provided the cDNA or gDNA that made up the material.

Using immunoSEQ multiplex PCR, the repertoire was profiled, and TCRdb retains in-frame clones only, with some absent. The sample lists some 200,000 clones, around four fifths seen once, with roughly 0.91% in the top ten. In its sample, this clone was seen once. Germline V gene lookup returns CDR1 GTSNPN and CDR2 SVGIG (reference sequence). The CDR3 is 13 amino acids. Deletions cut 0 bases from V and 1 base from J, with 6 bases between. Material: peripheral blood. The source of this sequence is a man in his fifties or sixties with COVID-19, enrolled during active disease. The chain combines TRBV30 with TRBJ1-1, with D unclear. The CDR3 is CAWSVSTNTEAFF. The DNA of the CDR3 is TGTGCCTGGAGTGTAAGCACGAACACTGAAGCTTTCTTT.